This TCR beta chain is drawn from a study of cytomegalovirus exposure and HLA in healthy donors. Background on the study: Of around 400 genotyped donors, 81% grouped in the Caucasian-associated ancestry cluster.

Concerning this clone: The antigen is undetermined.

This CDR3 has 15 amino acids. The germline CDR1 and CDR2 sequences are SGHNT and YENEEA. Trimming removed 1 base at V and 2 bases at J, with 11 bases between. General study points: Information on immune exposure was restricted to one variable (CMV serostatus).

Both 60 Vbeta primers and 13 Jbeta primers went into the PCR. This table comes from immunoSEQ multiplex PCR, and its TCRdb copy is limited to in-frame clones, with some not included. The sample totals more than 140,000 clones. The chain has TRBV11-3 and TRBJ2-5; D ambiguous. This receptor was obtained from a woman aged 18-29 years in good health and CMV-seronegative. The sequencing sample was made of PBMCs. This chain's CDR3 is CASSLGEQAQETQYF. The CDR3 coding sequence is TGTGCCAGCAGCTTAGGTGAGCAGGCACAAGAGACCCAGTACTTC.